This entry features one T cell receptor (beta chain) sequence. Its antigen is currently unknown. This sample is drawn from a study of cytomegalovirus exposure and HLA in healthy donors. General study results and limits: Productive status was seen about 90% or about 30% of the time for most TCR beta V segments in an earlier analysis. Investigators reported some 150 TCR beta chains as tied to cytomegalovirus. In a later analysis, fewer than 20,000 TCR beta sequences were associated with HLA alleles at 0.05 false discovery rate. Reports indicated that the classifier achieved high specificity and sensitivity in diagnosing cytomegalovirus status.

With 60 Vbeta and 13 Jbeta primers, the PCR was carried out. Profiling relied on immunoSEQ multiplex PCR, and the TCRdb table lists in-frame clones only, not all of them. The sample records around 100,000 clones, approximately 60% being singletons. The V gene end was trimmed by 4 bases and the J gene end by 5 bases; junction bases not matched to a gene: 7. Germline CDR1 reads MNHNS; CDR2 reads SASEGT. The CDR3 consists of 15 residues. The chain uses TRBV6-1 and TRBJ1-5; 8 bases are shared with TRBD1. This TCR was sampled from a woman aged 25 to 39 in good health and CMV-seronegative. The sample was PBMCs. DNA of the CDR3: TGTGCCAGCAGTGGTCTCGGACAGGGCCATCAGCCCCAGCATTTT. It codes for CASSGLGQGHQPQHF.